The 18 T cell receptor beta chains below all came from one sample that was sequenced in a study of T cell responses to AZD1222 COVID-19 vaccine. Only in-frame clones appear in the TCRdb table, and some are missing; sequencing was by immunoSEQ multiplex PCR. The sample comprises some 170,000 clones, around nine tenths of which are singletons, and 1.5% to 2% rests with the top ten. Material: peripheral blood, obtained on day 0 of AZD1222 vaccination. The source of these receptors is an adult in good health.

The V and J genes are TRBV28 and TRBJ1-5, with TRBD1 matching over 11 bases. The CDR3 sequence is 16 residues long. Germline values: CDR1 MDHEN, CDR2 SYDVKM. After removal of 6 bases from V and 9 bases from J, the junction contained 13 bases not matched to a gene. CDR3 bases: TGTGCCAGCAGGCCCCCGGGACAGGGGGTTCCGGTGCCCCAGCATTTT. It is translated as CASRPPGQGVPVPQHF. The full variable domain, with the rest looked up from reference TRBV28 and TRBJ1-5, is DVKVTQSSRYLVKRTGEKVFLECVQDMDHENMFWYRQDPGLGLRLIYFSYDVKMKEKGDIPEGYSVSREKKERFSLILESASTNQTSMYLCASRPPGQGVPVPQHFGDGTRLSIL.

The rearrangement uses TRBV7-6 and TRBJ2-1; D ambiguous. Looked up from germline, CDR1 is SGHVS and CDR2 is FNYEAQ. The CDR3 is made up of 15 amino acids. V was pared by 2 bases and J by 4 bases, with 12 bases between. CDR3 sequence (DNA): TGTGCCAGCAGCTTACAGCTAATGAATTACAATGAGCAGTTCTTC. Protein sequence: CASSLQLMNYNEQFF. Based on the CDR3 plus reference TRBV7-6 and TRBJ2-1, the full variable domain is GAGVSQSPRYKVTKRGQDVALRCDPISGHVSLYWYRQALGQGPEFLTYFNYEAQQDKSGLPNDRFSAERPEGSISTLTIQRTEQRDSAMYRCASSLQLMNYNEQFFGPGTRLTVL.

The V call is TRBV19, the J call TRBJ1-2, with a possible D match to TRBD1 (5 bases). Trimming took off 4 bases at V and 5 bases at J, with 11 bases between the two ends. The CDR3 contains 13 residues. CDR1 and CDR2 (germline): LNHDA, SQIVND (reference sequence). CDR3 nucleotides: TGTGCCAGTAGTACCCAGGGTCTATATGGCTACACCTTC. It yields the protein CASSTQGLYGYTF.

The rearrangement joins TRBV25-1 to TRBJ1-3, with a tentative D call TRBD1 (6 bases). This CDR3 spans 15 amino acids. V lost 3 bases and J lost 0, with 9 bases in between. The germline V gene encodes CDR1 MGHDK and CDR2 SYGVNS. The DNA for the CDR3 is TGTGCCAGCAGTGACTGGACAGTCTCTGGAAACACCATATATTTT. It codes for CASSDWTVSGNTIYF.

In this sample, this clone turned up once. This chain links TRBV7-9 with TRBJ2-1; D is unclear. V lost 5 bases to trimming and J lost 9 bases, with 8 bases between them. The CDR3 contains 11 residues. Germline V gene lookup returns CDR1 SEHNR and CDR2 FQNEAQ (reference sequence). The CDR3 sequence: CASSPLGEQFF. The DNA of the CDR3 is TGTGCCAGCAGCCCCCTCGGTGAGCAGTTCTTC.

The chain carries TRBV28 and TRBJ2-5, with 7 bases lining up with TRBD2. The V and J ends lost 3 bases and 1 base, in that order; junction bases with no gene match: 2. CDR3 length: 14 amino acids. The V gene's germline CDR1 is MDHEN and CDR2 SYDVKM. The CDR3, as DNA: TGTGCCAGCAGTTTGGGGGGGAGCCAAGAGACCCAGTACTTC. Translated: CASSLGGSQETQYF.

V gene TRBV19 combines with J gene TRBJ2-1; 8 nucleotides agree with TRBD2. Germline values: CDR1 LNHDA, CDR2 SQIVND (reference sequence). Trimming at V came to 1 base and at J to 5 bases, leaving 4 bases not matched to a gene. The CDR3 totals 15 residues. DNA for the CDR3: TGTGCCAGTAGTATAGCTAGCGGGCCTAACAATGAGCAGTTCTTC. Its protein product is CASSIASGPNNEQFF.

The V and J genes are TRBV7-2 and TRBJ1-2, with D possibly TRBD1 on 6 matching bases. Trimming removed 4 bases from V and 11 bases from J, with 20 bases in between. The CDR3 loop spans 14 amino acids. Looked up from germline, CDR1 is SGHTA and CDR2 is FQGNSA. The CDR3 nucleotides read TGTGCCAGCAGCTCGGGTGGAGGGGGGATCACATACACCTTC. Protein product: CASSSGGGGITYTF.

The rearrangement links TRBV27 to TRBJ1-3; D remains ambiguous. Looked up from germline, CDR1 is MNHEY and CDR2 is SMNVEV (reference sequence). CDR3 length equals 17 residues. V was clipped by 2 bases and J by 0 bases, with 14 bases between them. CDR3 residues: CASSLRRKTHSGNTIYF. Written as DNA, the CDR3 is TGTGCCAGCAGTTTACGGAGGAAAACTCACTCTGGAAACACCATATATTTT.

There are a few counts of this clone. Written as DNA, the CDR3 is TGTGCCAGCAGTTACCATAACCAGCTCCTCTACGAGCAGTACTTC. It translates to CASSYHNQLLYEQYF. The chain uses TRBV6-5 and TRBJ2-7; D uncertain. Germline CDR1 reads MNHEY; CDR2 reads SVGAGI. CDR3 length: 15 residues. Deletions cut 2 bases from V and 3 bases from J, with 14 bases between.

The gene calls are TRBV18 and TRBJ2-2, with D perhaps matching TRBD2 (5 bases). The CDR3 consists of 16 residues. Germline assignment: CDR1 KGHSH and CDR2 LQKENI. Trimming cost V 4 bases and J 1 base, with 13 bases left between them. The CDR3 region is CASSLPSGVNTGELFF. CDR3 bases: TGTGCCAGCTCACTACCATCCGGGGTGAACACCGGGGAGCTGTTTTTT.

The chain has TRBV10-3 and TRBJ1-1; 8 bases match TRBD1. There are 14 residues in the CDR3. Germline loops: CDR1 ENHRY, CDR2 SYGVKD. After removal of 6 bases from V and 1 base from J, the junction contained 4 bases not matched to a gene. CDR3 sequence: CAIRTGESNTEAFF. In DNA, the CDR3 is TGTGCCATCAGGACAGGGGAGTCGAACACTGAAGCTTTCTTT.

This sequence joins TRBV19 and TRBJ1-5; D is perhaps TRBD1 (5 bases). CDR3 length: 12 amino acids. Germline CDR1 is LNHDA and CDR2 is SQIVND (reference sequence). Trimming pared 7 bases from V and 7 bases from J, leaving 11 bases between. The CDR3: CASNMGLQPQHF. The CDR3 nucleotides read TGTGCCAGTAATATGGGGCTACAGCCCCAGCATTTT.

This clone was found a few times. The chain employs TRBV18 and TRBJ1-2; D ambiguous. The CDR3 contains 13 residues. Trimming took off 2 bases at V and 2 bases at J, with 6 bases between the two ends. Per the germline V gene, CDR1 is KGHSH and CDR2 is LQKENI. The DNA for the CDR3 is TGTGCCAGCTCACCAGGGGAGAACTATGGCTACACCTTC. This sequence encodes CASSPGENYGYTF.

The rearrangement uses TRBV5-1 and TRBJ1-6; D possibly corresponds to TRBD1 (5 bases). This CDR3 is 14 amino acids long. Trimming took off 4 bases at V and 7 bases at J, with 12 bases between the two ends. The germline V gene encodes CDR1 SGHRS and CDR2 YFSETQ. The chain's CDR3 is CASSLEWGNSPLHF. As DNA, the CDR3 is TGCGCCAGCAGCCTGGAGTGGGGGAATTCACCCCTCCACTTT.

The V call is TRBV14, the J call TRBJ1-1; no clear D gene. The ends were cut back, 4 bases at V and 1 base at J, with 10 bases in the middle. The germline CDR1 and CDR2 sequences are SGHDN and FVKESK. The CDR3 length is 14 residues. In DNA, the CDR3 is TGTGCCAGCAGCCCGCTAACAAAGAACACTGAAGCTTTCTTT. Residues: CASSPLTKNTEAFF. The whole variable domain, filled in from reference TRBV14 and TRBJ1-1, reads EAGVTQFPSHSVIEKGQTVTLRCDPISGHDNLYWYRRVMGKEIKFLLHFVKESKQDESGMPNNRFLAERTGGTYSTLKVQPAELEDSGVYFCASSPLTKNTEAFFGQGTRLTVV.

CDR3 loop: CASSLGRGELNEQFF. The CDR3 DNA reads TGCGCCAGCAGCTTGGGGCGGGGGGAGCTCAATGAGCAGTTCTTC. The genes are TRBV5-1 and TRBJ2-1; TRBD2 matches at 8 bases. This CDR3 is 15 amino acids long. CDR1 is SGHRS, CDR2 YFSETQ, per germline. V gave up 0 bases and J gave up 6 bases; unmatched junction bases: 5.

The CDR3, as DNA: TGCGCCAGCAGGCGGACAGGGACCTTTTACAATGAGCAGTTCTTC. This translates into CASRRTGTFYNEQFF. J is TRBJ2-1 and V is TRBV4-1; TRBD1 agrees at 8 bases. The CDR3 loop spans 15 amino acids. CDR1 is MGHRA and CDR2 is YSYEKL in the germline V gene. The V segment lost 6 bases and the J segment 4 bases; nucleotides outside the gene matches: 8.